This T cell receptor beta chain was sequenced during a study of shared clonotypes between healthy human individuals. The CDR3 contains 15 residues. Trimming pared 7 bases from V and 3 bases from J, leaving 16 bases between. Germline CDR1 reads LNHDA; CDR2 reads SQIVND (reference sequence). Sequencing used immunoSEQ multiplex PCR; TCRdb keeps in-frame clones, though not all of them. The table lists about 520,000 clones, roughly 95% of them singletons. Material for sequencing was naive CD4+ T cells sorted from blood. Subset specified: CD45RA+ positively selected. V usage is TRBV19 and J usage is TRBJ1-5; D is perhaps TRBD1 (6 bases). The TCR comes from a woman in her twenties or thirties in good health. The CDR3 reads CASIGAGADNQPQHF. CDR3 DNA: TGTGCCAGTATCGGTGCAGGGGCCGACAATCAGCCCCAGCATTTT.